The 13 T cell receptor beta chains listed next were all sequenced from one sample in a study of shared clonotypes between healthy human individuals. Clones were sequenced by immunoSEQ multiplex PCR, and TCRdb holds only the in-frame ones, with some missing. This table has about 2 million clones, around 96% appearing once. Naive CD8 cells comprised CD45RO-negative, CCR7-positively selected cells, excluding terminally differentiated effector memory CD45RA+ cells. The sequencing sample was made of naive CD8+ T cells sorted from blood. The receptors stem from a man aged 18 to 29 in good health.

CDR3 residues: CASLRTGQGANGELFF. Here the CDR3 DNA reads TGTGCCAGCCTTAGAACGGGACAGGGGGCTAACGGGGAGCTGTTTTTT. J is TRBJ2-2 and V is TRBV7-8, with TRBD1 matching over 12 bases. The length of the CDR3 is 16 residues. With V trimmed by 8 bases and J by 7 bases, 11 bases remained unmatched. The germline V gene has CDR1 SGHVS and CDR2 FQNEAQ.

The rearrangement joins TRBV5-1 to TRBJ2-3; TRBD1 matches at 8 bases. The CDR3 covers 15 residues. V lost 1 base, J lost 3 bases, and 4 bases stayed unmatched. Looked up from germline, CDR1 is SGHRS and CDR2 is YFSETQ. Written as DNA, the CDR3 is TGCGCCAGCAGCTTGTCAGGGGGCTTGACAGATACGCAGTATTTT. It yields the protein CASSLSGGLTDTQYF. The whole variable domain, filled in from reference TRBV5-1 and TRBJ2-3, reads KAGVTQTPRYLIKTRGQQVTLSCSPISGHRSVSWYQQTPGQGLQFLFEYFSETQRNKGNFPGRFSGRQFSNSRSEMNVSTLELGDSALYLCASSLSGGLTDTQYFGPGTRLTVL.

This sequence joins TRBV7-9 and TRBJ1-3; TRBD1 is a possible D gene (6 bases). This CDR3 spans 15 amino acids. V lost 3 bases and J 4 bases, leaving 13 bases between the germline ends. Germline CDR1 SEHNR, CDR2 FQNEAQ (reference sequence). This CDR3 reads CASSLPRGDGNTIYF. The DNA of the CDR3 is TGTGCCAGCAGCTTGCCGAGGGGGGACGGAAACACCATATATTTT.

J is TRBJ2-7 and V is TRBV2; TRBD2 matches 9 bases. J gave up 6 bases and V 7 bases, and 10 bases lay outside the gene matches. CDR3 length equals 14 residues. Germline-derived CDR1 and CDR2 are SNHLY and FYNNEI. The CDR3 sequence is CASIPSGAAGEQYF. The DNA of the CDR3 is TGTGCCAGCATTCCTAGCGGGGCGGCAGGCGAGCAGTACTTC.

The J gene is TRBJ2-7, the V gene TRBV4-3, with 13 positions matching TRBD2. Per germline, CDR1 LGHNA and CDR2 YSLEER. The junction had 3 bases not matched to a gene; V was cut back by 0 bases and J by 1 base. The CDR3 runs to 17 residues. CDR3 nucleotide sequence: TGCGCCAGCAGCCAAGACGGGACTAGCGGGGCTTCCTACGAGCAGTACTTC. Translation: CASSQDGTSGASYEQYF.

The chain joins TRBV2 to TRBJ1-6; D may be TRBD1 (5 bases). The germline V gene has CDR1 SNHLY and CDR2 FYNNEI. The CDR3 length is 14 residues. Deletions cut 1 base from V and 9 bases from J, with 10 bases between. The CDR3 region is CASSEVYGGSPLHF. For the CDR3, the DNA is TGTGCCAGCAGTGAAGTTTACGGGGGTTCACCCCTCCACTTT.

The chain carries TRBV4-1 and TRBJ2-7; 7 bases are shared with TRBD1. The CDR3 extends over 15 amino acids. J was trimmed by 2 bases and V by 0 bases; bases with no gene match: 4. Germline V gene data show CDR1 as MGHRA and CDR2 as YSYEKL. The CDR3 DNA follows: TGCGCCAGCAGCCAAGATCGGCAGGGGGCCTACGAGCAGTACTTC. As protein: CASSQDRQGAYEQYF.

The chain carries TRBV14 and TRBJ1-5; tentative D call: TRBD1 (5 bases). The V gene's germline CDR1 is SGHDN and CDR2 FVKESK. Trimming removed 0 bases from V and 6 bases from J, with 15 bases in between. This CDR3 spans 16 amino acids. The chain's CDR3 is CASSQDLGQGVQPQHF. CDR3 sequence (DNA): TGTGCCAGCAGCCAAGATCTCGGGCAGGGAGTTCAGCCCCAGCATTTT.

The chain recombines TRBV9 with TRBJ2-3; a possible D gene is TRBD2 (5 bases). Germline CDR1 reads SGDLS; CDR2 reads YYNGEE. Trimming removed 5 bases at V and 1 base at J, with 5 bases between. This CDR3 comprises 12 residues. The CDR3 region has the DNA TGTGCCAGCAGTAGCGGCACAGATACGCAGTATTTT. Translating it yields CASSSGTDTQYF.

The J gene is TRBJ1-2, the V gene TRBV19, with 7 bases matching TRBD1. Per the germline V gene, CDR1 is LNHDA and CDR2 is SQIVND (reference sequence). The CDR3 runs 16 residues. V dropped 3 bases and J dropped 0; count of bases not matched to a gene: 7. The CDR3 protein is CASSMPSGTANYGYTF. Written as DNA, the CDR3 is TGTGCCAGTAGTATGCCTTCCGGGACAGCTAACTATGGCTACACCTTC.

This rearrangement joins TRBV27 to TRBJ2-3; D remains ambiguous. CDR3 length: 13 residues. The V gene's germline CDR1 is MNHEY and CDR2 SMNVEV (reference sequence). Trimming pared 5 bases from V and 7 bases from J, leaving 13 bases between. The CDR3 sequence: CASSLDAEYTQYF. DNA of the CDR3: TGTGCCAGCAGTCTCGATGCAGAGTATACGCAGTATTTT.

This sequence joins TRBV27 and TRBJ2-3, with 8 positions matching TRBD2. V lost 5 bases and J lost 7; bases outside the gene matches: 14. CDR3 length equals 16 residues. CDR1 is MNHEY and CDR2 is SMNVEV in the germline V gene (reference sequence). CDR3 sequence (DNA): TGTGCCAGCAGTCAATTGGGGGTAGCGGGACCACATACGCAGTATTTT. Translating it yields CASSQLGVAGPHTQYF.

This rearrangement joins TRBV7-9 to TRBJ2-7; D may be TRBD1 or TRBD2 (5 bases each). The CDR3 has 14 residues. CDR1 is SEHNR, CDR2 FQNEAQ, per germline (reference sequence). Trimming removed 0 bases from V and 7 bases from J, with 13 bases in between. The DNA of the CDR3 is TGTGCCAGCAGCTTAGCGCACGGGACCTTAGAGCAGTACTTC. It codes for CASSLAHGTLEQYF.